The 22 T cell receptor beta chains given below trace back to one sample, sequenced in a study of cytomegalovirus exposure and HLA in healthy donors. PCR amplification relied on 60 Vbeta primers (plus 13 Jbeta primers). Libraries were prepared by immunoSEQ multiplex PCR; TCRdb keeps only in-frame clonotypes and omits some of them. The table has around 110,000 clones, 80% to 90% seen once. The sequencing input was PBMCs. All receptors come from a man aged 50-60 years in good health and CMV-seronegative.

V and J are TRBV6-1 and TRBJ2-2; D ambiguous. Trimming left V 3 bases short and J 2 bases short, with 10 bases between. The length of the CDR3 is 15 residues. Germline V gives CDR1 MNHNS, CDR2 SASEGT. CDR3: CASSDTDFNTGELFF. The CDR3 DNA is TGTGCCAGCAGTGACACCGACTTTAACACCGGGGAGCTGTTTTTT.

This chain links TRBV30 with TRBJ2-5; a weak D match, TRBD1 (6 bases). The better agreement between TRBJ2-7 and the DNA end casts doubt on the J call. Germline CDR1 reads GTSNPN; CDR2 reads SVGIG (reference sequence). The CDR3 is 13 amino acids. Here the CDR3 DNA reads TGTGCCTGGAGTGGGACAGTCATCTACGAGCAGTACTTC. Amino acid sequence: CAWSGTVIYEQYF.

This sequence joins TRBV28 and TRBJ2-7; TRBD1 matches at 8 bases. The CDR3 is made up of 14 amino acids. Germline values: CDR1 MDHEN, CDR2 SYDVKM. The ends lost 3 bases at V and 5 bases at J; junction bases unmatched: 6. CDR3: CASSFSDREDEQYF. The CDR3 nucleotides are TGTGCCAGCAGTTTTTCGGACAGGGAGGACGAGCAGTACTTC.

A word on this clone: At one of its ends the junction is not consistent with the germline gene, which may arise from a read error. The chain recombines TRBV7-7 with TRBJ2-5; unclear D gene. Germline V CDR1 and CDR2: SSHAT, FNYEAQ (reference sequence). CDR3 size: 13 residues. As DNA, the CDR3 is TGTGCTAGCAGCTTAGCCTCCCAAGAGACCCAGTACTTC. Translating it yields CASSLASQETQYF.

The rearrangement joins TRBV12-5 to TRBJ2-3, with 8 bases that match TRBD2. J gave up 2 bases and V 4 bases, and 8 bases lay outside the gene matches. Germline V gene sequence: CDR1 LGHNT, CDR2 FRNRAP. CDR3 length: 16 residues. The CDR3 protein is CASGWEAGVYTDTQYF. CDR3 nucleotide sequence: TGTGCTAGTGGTTGGGAAGCGGGGGTCTACACAGATACGCAGTATTTT.

The chain uses TRBV7-2 and TRBJ1-1, with 7 bases lining up with TRBD1. The CDR3 is 14 amino acids. J gave up 2 bases and V 6 bases, and 6 bases lay outside the gene matches. Germline V CDR1 and CDR2: SGHTA, FQGNSA. This CDR3 is CASSQGGPNTEAFF. The CDR3 region has the DNA TGTGCCAGCAGTCAGGGGGGACCAAACACTGAAGCTTTCTTT.

The CDR3 is CASSSVQANYGYTF. The DNA for the CDR3 is TGCGCCAGCAGCTCAGTCCAAGCTAACTATGGCTACACCTTC. This chain connects TRBV5-1 to TRBJ1-2, with D unresolved. Germline V CDR1 and CDR2: SGHRS, YFSETQ. This CDR3 region has 14 residues. Trimming removed 3 bases at V and 0 bases at J, with 9 bases between.

V usage is TRBV19 and J usage is TRBJ1-2; TRBD1 is a possible D gene (6 bases). V was shortened by 7 bases and J by 6 bases, with 21 bases between the two germline ends. The germline gives CDR1 LNHDA, CDR2 SQIVND (reference sequence). The CDR3 spans 15 residues. As DNA, the CDR3 is TGTGCCAGTATCATCTCTCTCGGGTCAGGGGATGGCTACACCTTC. Translated: CASIISLGSGDGYTF.

The table lists this clone with a few counts. V usage is TRBV30 and J usage is TRBJ1-4, with D maybe TRBD1 (6 bases). Germline V gene data show CDR1 as GTSNPN and CDR2 as SVGIG (reference sequence). V was clipped by 0 bases and J by 7 bases, with 9 bases between them. The CDR3 has 13 amino acids. This CDR3 reads CAWSVSGVEKLFF. CDR3 nucleotide sequence: TGTGCCTGGAGTGTGTCAGGGGTTGAAAAACTGTTTTTT.

This clone was observed a single time. This sequence joins TRBV5-1 and TRBJ1-1, with 8 positions matching TRBD1. Germline CDR1 SGHRS, CDR2 YFSETQ. The CDR3 consists of 14 residues. Trimming at V came to 5 bases and at J to 0 bases, leaving 3 bases not matched to a gene. DNA for the CDR3: TGCGCCAGCAGACAGGGGGATCTGAACACTGAAGCTTTCTTT. Translating it yields CASRQGDLNTEAFF.

The chain carries TRBV5-4 and TRBJ1-1; TRBD1 aligns across 8 bases. CDR3 size: 15 residues. V trimming: 2 bases; J trimming: 0 bases; junction bases outside the gene matches: 3. In germline, CDR1 is SGHNT, CDR2 YYREEE (reference sequence). The CDR3 sequence: CASSLAGGMNTEAFF. CDR3 bases: TGTGCCAGCAGCTTAGCAGGGGGCATGAACACTGAAGCTTTCTTT.

This clone was counted a single time. The sample has other DNA sequences that encode this CDR3 too. This chain joins TRBV6-1 and TRBJ2-7, with D perhaps TRBD2 (6 bases). V lost 3 bases and J 0 bases, leaving 12 bases between the germline ends. Germline lookup yields CDR1 MNHNS and CDR2 SASEGT. The CDR3 runs to 15 residues. CDR3 in DNA: TGTGCCAGCAGTGACGTGGCGGGGAGCTCCTACGAGCAGTACGTC. Its protein product is CASSDVAGSSYEQYV.

The gene calls are TRBV5-1 and TRBJ1-2; 9 bases match TRBD1. Germline CDR1 is SGHRS and CDR2 is YFSETQ. V shed 4 bases, J shed 4 bases, and the junction held 2 bases outside the gene matches. The CDR3 runs 13 residues. In DNA form, the CDR3 reads TGCGCCAGCAGCCCGGGACAGGGCTATGGCTACACCTTC. It yields the protein CASSPGQGYGYTF.

The chain has TRBV5-8 and TRBJ1-5; a possible D gene is TRBD1 (6 bases). There are 15 residues in the CDR3. Germline V gene lookup returns CDR1 SGHTS and CDR2 YDEGEE. V was pared by 6 bases and J by 16 bases, with 29 bases between. The CDR3 loop reads CASNKPGRGSGTQHF. CDR3 in DNA: TGTGCCAGCAACAAACCTGGGAGAGGCAGCGGGACACAACATTTT.

V usage is TRBV27 and J usage is TRBJ2-7; 8 bases fit TRBD1. Per the germline V gene, CDR1 is MNHEY and CDR2 is SMNVEV (reference sequence). The CDR3 runs 13 residues. With V trimmed by 2 bases and J by 7 bases, 4 bases remained unmatched. CDR3 nucleotide sequence: TGTGCCAGCAGTTTAGACAGGGGTTGGGAGCAGTACTTC. This codes for CASSLDRGWEQYF.

The chain couples TRBV10-3 to TRBJ2-3; 7 bases map to TRBD2. CDR1 is ENHRY, CDR2 SYGVKD, per germline. The CDR3 extends over 15 amino acids. The junction had 5 bases not matched to a gene; V was cut back by 2 bases and J by 3 bases. CDR3 sequence (DNA): TGTGCCATCAGTGAGATGGGGGGAGGGACAGATACGCAGTATTTT. Its translation is CAISEMGGGTDTQYF.

The chain employs TRBV27 and TRBJ1-5; no definite D call. The length of the CDR3 is 13 residues. Germline values: CDR1 MNHEY, CDR2 SMNVEV (reference sequence). V was trimmed by 2 bases and J by 4 bases, leaving 6 bases between them. The CDR3 sequence: CASSLHRNQPQHF. CDR3 sequence (DNA): TGTGCCAGCAGTTTACACAGAAATCAGCCCCAGCATTTT.

This clone was found once. The genes are TRBV19 and TRBJ2-4; 8 nucleotides match TRBD1. V dropped 4 bases and J dropped 4; count of bases not matched to a gene: 6. Per germline, CDR1 LNHDA and CDR2 SQIVND (reference sequence). CDR3 length equals 15 residues. The CDR3 nucleotides read TGTGCCAGTAGTAACTCCGGGACAGGAAAAAACATTCAGTACTTC. This sequence encodes CASSNSGTGKNIQYF.

There are a few counts of this clone. The CDR3: CASSVEAGGEKLFF. In nucleotides, the CDR3 is TGTGCCAGCAGCGTAGAGGCAGGGGGTGAAAAACTGTTTTTT. The gene calls are TRBV9 and TRBJ1-4; TRBD1 matches at 7 bases. The germline gives CDR1 SGDLS, CDR2 YYNGEE. CDR3 size: 14 residues. V lost 0 bases, J lost 7 bases, and 3 bases stayed unmatched. Full variable domain (rest looked up from reference TRBV9 and TRBJ1-4): DSGVTQTPKHLITATGQRVTLRCSPRSGDLSVYWYQQSLDQGLQFLIQYYNGEERAKGNILERFSAQQFPDLHSELNLSSLELGDSALYFCASSVEAGGEKLFFGSGTQLSVL.

V and J are TRBV6-6 and TRBJ2-7; D remains ambiguous. Germline CDR1 MNHNY, CDR2 SVGAGI (reference sequence). The CDR3 sequence is 13 residues long. Trimming cost V 6 bases and J 6 bases, with 15 bases left between them. CDR3 nucleotides: TGTGCCAGCAGCCGACTCAACTCTGGCGAGCAGTACGTC. Protein: CASSRLNSGEQYV.

V and J are TRBV28 and TRBJ1-3; 9 bases match TRBD1. The CDR3 runs 16 residues. Germline V gene lookup returns CDR1 MDHEN and CDR2 SYDVKM. V was clipped by 6 bases and J by 4 bases; unmatched bases: 10. The CDR3 DNA sequence: TGTGCCAGCAGCGACTCACAGGGGGCGCGGGGAAACACCATATATTTT. It encodes CASSDSQGARGNTIYF.

The V call is TRBV7-2, the J call TRBJ2-5; 8 bases map to TRBD2. With V trimmed by 5 bases and J by 0 bases, 2 bases remained unmatched. Per the germline V gene, CDR1 is SGHTA and CDR2 is FQGNSA. There are 14 residues in the CDR3. The CDR3 is CASSNSGDQETQYF. In DNA form, the CDR3 reads TGTGCCAGCAGCAATAGCGGGGACCAAGAGACCCAGTACTTC.